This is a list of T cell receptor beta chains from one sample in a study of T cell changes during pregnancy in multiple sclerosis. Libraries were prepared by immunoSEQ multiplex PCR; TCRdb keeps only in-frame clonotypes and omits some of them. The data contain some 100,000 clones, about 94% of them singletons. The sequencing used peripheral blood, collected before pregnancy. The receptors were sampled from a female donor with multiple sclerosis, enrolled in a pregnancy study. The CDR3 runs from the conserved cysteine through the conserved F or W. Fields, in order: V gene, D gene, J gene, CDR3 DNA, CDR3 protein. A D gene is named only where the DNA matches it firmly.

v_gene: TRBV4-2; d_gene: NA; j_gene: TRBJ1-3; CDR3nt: TGTGCCAGCAGCCAGTTGCCCAATGGGGCGGGGGGTGAAGGAAACACCATATATTTT; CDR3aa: CASSQLPNGAGGEGNTIYF
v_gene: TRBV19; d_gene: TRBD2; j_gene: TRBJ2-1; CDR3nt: TGTGCCAGTAGTATTTATGGGACTAGCGGGAGTGATGAGCAGTTCTTC; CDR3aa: CASSIYGTSGSDEQFF
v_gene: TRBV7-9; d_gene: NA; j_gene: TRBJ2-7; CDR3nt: TGTGCCAGCAGCTTAACTGAGGCCGAGCAGTACTTC; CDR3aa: CASSLTEAEQYF
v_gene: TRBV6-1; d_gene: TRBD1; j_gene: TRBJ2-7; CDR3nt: TGTGCCAGCAGTGACTTCAGGACAGGGTCCTACGAGCAGTACTTC; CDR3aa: CASSDFRTGSYEQYF
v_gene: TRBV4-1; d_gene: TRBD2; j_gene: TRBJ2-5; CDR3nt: TGCGCCAGCAGCCAAGATGGGGGACTAGCGGGCTGGGAGACCCAGTACTTC; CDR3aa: CASSQDGGLAGWETQYF
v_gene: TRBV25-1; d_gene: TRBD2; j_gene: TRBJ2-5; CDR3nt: TGTGCCAGCAGTGAAGGGGACTACTTACCGCAAGAGACCCAGTACTTC; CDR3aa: CASSEGDYLPQETQYF
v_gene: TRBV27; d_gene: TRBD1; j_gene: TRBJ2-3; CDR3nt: TGTGCCAGCAGTCGACGGACAGGGCCTAGCACAGATACGCAGTATTTT; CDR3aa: CASSRRTGPSTDTQYF
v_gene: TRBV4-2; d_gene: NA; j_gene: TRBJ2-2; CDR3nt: TGTGCCAGCAGCCGCACGGGGGACACCGGGGAGCTGTTTTTT; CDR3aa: CASSRTGDTGELFF
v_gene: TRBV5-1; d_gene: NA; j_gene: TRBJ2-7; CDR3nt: TGCGCCAGCAGCTTGGGGGGGAGGCTAGACGAGCAGTACTTC; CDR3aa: CASSLGGRLDEQYF
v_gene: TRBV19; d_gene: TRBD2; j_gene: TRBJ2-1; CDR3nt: TGTGCCAGTACTAGCGGGAGCTCTTGGGGGTACAATGAGCAGTTCTTC; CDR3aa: CASTSGSSWGYNEQFF
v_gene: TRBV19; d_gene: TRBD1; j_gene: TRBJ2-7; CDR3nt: TGTGCCAGTAGGACAGGGAACACCTACGAGCAGTACTTC; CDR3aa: CASRTGNTYEQYF
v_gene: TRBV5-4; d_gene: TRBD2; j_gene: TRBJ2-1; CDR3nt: TGTGCCAGCAGCTTGGGTGGTAGCGGGAGGTCTGAGCAGTTCTTC; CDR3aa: CASSLGGSGRSEQFF
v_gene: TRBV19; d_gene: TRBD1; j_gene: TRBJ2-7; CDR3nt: TGTGCCAGTAGTATCACAGGGGCCGCCTACGAGCAGTACTTC; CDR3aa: CASSITGAAYEQYF
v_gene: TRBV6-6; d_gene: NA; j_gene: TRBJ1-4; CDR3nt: TGTGCCAGCATTCGCGGGGAAAAACTGTTTTTT; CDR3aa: CASIRGEKLFF
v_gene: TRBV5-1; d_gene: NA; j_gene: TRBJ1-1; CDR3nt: TGCGCCAGCAGCTTGAGATTCGGGGAGTCTGAAGCTTTCTTT; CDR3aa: CASSLRFGESEAFF